The 2 T cell receptor beta chains in this list originate from one sample, sequenced in a study of T-cell memory formation after mild COVID-19 (dated by TCRdb to the early 2020s). Library construction relied on 5' RACE. These reads were obtained on an Illumina NovaSeq 6000. TCRdb's own reprocessing of the public reads used fastp at Q25 and MiXCR and kept productive beta chains. Each CDR3 protein gets just one entry, which takes the most common genes and DNA from the rows behind it. In all, the sample holds about 320,000 distinct CDR3 sequences, and more than 13% of those were seen once. Around 23% of the sample is taken by the ten largest. Sequencing used PBMCs or a T cell subset sorted from them (not recorded which). The source of these receptors is a man younger than 35 who had mild COVID-19 (a few samples of this study predate the infection). The sample titles of this study are shuffled in the database, so cell type and time point are left out; the donor was told from shared clones.

The chain links TRBV3-1 to TRBJ2-1, with 7 bases matching TRBD1. Trimming removed 1 base from V and 7 bases from J; junction bases left unmatched: 16. The CDR3 contains 18 residues. The V gene's germline CDR1 is LGHDT and CDR2 YNNKEL (reference sequence). The CDR3 region has the DNA TGTGCCAGCAGCCAAGTCCCCCCGCGACAGGGCACCTTGAATGAGCAGTTCTTC. This sequence encodes CASSQVPPRQGTLNEQFF.

The sample holds many counts of this clonotype. The genes are TRBV4-2 and TRBJ2-7; TRBD1 agrees at 8 bases. The CDR3 is 15 amino acids. V trimming: 4 bases; J trimming: 3 bases; junction bases outside the gene matches: 8. Germline-derived CDR1 and CDR2 are LGHNA and YNFKEQ. The CDR3 DNA reads TGTGCCAGCAGCCGGGAGACAGGGGCTCTCTACGAGCAGTACTTC. This gives the protein CASSRETGALYEQYF.